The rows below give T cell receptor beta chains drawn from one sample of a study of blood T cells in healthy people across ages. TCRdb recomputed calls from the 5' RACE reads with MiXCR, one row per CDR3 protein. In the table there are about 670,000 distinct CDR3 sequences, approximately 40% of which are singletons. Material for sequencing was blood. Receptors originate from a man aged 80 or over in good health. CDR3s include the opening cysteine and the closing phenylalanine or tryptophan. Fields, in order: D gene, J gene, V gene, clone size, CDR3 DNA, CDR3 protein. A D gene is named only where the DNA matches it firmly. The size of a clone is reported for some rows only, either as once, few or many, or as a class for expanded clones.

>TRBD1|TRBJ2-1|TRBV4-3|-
TGCGCCAGCAGCCTCCAGGGGGCGGGCGGCTCCGACAATGAGCAGTTCTTC
CASSLQGAGGSDNEQFF
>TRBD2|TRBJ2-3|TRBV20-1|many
TGCAGTGCCCCGATTCGTCGGCGGGGGGACCCCACAGATACGCAGTATTTT
CSAPIRRRGDPTDTQYF
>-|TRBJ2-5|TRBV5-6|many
TGTGCCAGCAGCTTGATAGACAGCGACAGGCAAGAGACCCAGTACTTC
CASSLIDSDRQETQYF
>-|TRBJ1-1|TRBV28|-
TGTGCCAGCAGTTTAGCGGCACTTGAAGCTTTCTTT
CASSLAALEAFF
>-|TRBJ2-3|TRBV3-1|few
TGTGCCAGCAGCCAAGGCGGACAGATTGGCACAGATACGCAGTATTTT
CASSQGGQIGTDTQYF
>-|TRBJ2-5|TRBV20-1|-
TGCAGTGCAATGGGGCAAGAGACCCAGTACTTC
CSAMGQETQYF
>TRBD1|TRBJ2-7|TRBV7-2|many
TGTGCCAGCAGCTTAGGGGCAGGGGGCAGGGAGCAGTACTTC
CASSLGAGGREQYF
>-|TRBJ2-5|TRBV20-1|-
TGCAGTGCTAGAGATTACGGTCTCGGGGAGACCCAGTACTTC
CSARDYGLGETQYF
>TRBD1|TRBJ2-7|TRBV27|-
TGTGCCAGCAGTATCACAGGGGGAGAGCAGTACTTC
CASSITGGEQYF
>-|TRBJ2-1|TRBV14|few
TGTGCCAGCAGCCAAGATCAGGGGCTGCACAATGAGCAGTTCTTC
CASSQDQGLHNEQFF
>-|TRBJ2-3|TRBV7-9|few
TGTGCCAGCAGCATCCGGGACGCCCTTAGCACAGATACGCAGTATTTT
CASSIRDALSTDTQYF
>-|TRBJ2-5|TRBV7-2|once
TGTGCCAGCAGCTTACAGGGACCCATCCACAAGCAGTACTTC
CASSLQGPIHKQYF
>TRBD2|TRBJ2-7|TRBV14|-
TGTGCCAGCAGCCAACGCGGGAGTTCTTACGAGCAGTACTTC
CASSQRGSSYEQYF
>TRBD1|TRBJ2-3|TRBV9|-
TGTGCCAGCAGCGTATGGACAGGGACGCCAGATACGCAGTATTTT
CASSVWTGTPDTQYF
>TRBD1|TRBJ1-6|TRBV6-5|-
TGTGCCAGCAGTTACTCAGGGCTACAGGGGACGTATAATTCACCCCTCCACTTT
CASSYSGLQGTYNSPLHF